This T cell receptor beta chain comes out of a study of T cell responses to AZD1222 COVID-19 vaccine (dated by TCRdb to the early 2020s). Looking at the study overall: AZD1222 recipients with second doses at about 4 weeks or about 12 weeks were pooled, because spike-specific TCR depth and breadth did not differ between schedules. A total of 233 trial participants underwent TCR sequencing, of whom about 210 received two doses of AZD1222 and about 26 received two doses of the MenACWY control vaccine. Trial participants were enrolled by age into subgroups of 18-55, 56-69 and 70-plus years, and about 150, 27 and 61 TCR-sequenced participants, respectively, were included in these subgroups.

The junction carries 11 bases between V and J, which are trimmed by 8 bases and 4 bases respectively. The CDR3 covers 12 residues, taking in both the cysteine and the phenylalanine. Here the CDR3 DNA is all that survives: 36 bases in frame from base 1. As encoded in the germline V gene, CDR1 is SNHLY while CDR2 is FYNNEI. Concerning this clone itself: Its antigen is unknown. No base-level quality is on record; no much larger clone is a single base apart.

The CDR3 regions of human TCRbeta chains were analyzed by immunosequencing. For the original study's pipeline: TCRs in the repertoires were compared against a reference library of SARS-CoV-2-specific TCRs that had been generated with the MIRA antigen-specificity platform. Breadth was defined as the fraction of unique TCRs that were SARS-CoV-2-associated, and depth was defined as the fraction of total T cells that were SARS-CoV-2-associated. Each spike-specific TCR was assigned to its reactive spike region and to a CD4 or CD8 class using the MIRA data. Log10-transformed breadth and depth values were compared by one-way ANOVA with Sidak's multiple comparisons tests. TCRdb took over this immuneACCESS table, retaining in-frame rearrangements with V and J assigned. Such tables are incomplete; in checked studies, under half of the missing clones stem from an unresolved V gene, and the remainder is unexplained. V, J and clone size are taken as reported in that table, and D and trimming were inferred from the DNA itself. The sample data list about 54,000 clones, and 89% of these were observed just once. The ten largest clonotypes hold roughly 2% of the sample.

The sample's time point label is to be understood as: baseline before first vaccination. Samples from vaccinated people were obtained from the UK trials COV001 and COV002, which included a single-blind randomized controlled phase 2/3 trial of AZD1222 (ChAdOx1 nCoV-19) in healthy adults. For TCRbeta chain sequencing, PBMC samples were collected from trial participants at day 0 and at day 28 after the second dose. The full study reports these points: Conclusions about previously exposed vaccinees are limited, since just six or seven AZD1222 recipients were seropositive for SARS-CoV-2 at baseline. The 56-69-year group was small, and its depth increase did not reach significance, likely because of low power. The vaccine-associated CD4 TCRs covered the entire spike protein, and the dominant responses fell in regions 160-218 and 743-854. No day 14 peak-response samples were available, so repertoires were characterized only after the peak T cell response. After two AZD1222 doses, both the breadth and the depth of spike-specific TCRs were significantly higher than at day 0 and than in MenACWY recipients. Participants were mostly white British and included more females than males, and it was suggested by the authors that clonal diversity may have been underestimated. Nearly half of unique spike-specific TCRs reportedly recognized epitopes outside regions mutated in the B.1.351 and B.1.1.7 variants.

Source: peripheral blood, taken on day 0 of AZD1222 vaccination. This clonotype originated in an adult in good health. The V and J segments used are TRBV2 and TRBJ1-2; the D gene is unclear. The sequenced DNA: TGTGCCAGCCGCCCGCTCGTCTATGGCTACACCTTC. Its protein product is CASRPLVYGYTF.